A single sample is the source of the 15 T cell receptor beta chains below, sequenced in a study of blood T cell repertoires in COVID-19. The protocol was immunoSEQ multiplex PCR, while the TCRdb copy is restricted to in-frame clones and leaves out a portion. The sample holds over 150,000 clones, around 79% seen once. Sequenced sample: peripheral blood. The receptors were sampled from an older man with acute or convalescent COVID-19.

This sequence joins TRBV7-2 and TRBJ2-5; TRBD1 aligns across 7 bases. CDR1 and CDR2 from the germline V gene are SGHTA and FQGNSA. J was trimmed by 1 base and V by 5 bases; bases with no gene match: 10. The length of the CDR3 is 16 residues. CDR3 sequence (DNA): TGTGCCAGCAGCCACGCCGGGACAGTCTTCCAAGAGACCCAGTACTTC. Protein product: CASSHAGTVFQETQYF.

In this sample, this clone turned up a few times. The rearrangement joins TRBV6-5 to TRBJ1-2; D is unclear. Trimming cost V 7 bases and J 7 bases, with 13 bases left between them. The CDR3 totals 12 residues. The germline gives CDR1 MNHEY, CDR2 SVGAGI. The CDR3 nucleotides read TGTGCCAGCATCGGAGGAGTGGGTGGCTACACCTTC. Protein: CASIGGVGGYTF.

CDR3 in amino acids: CASSFSTGQETQYF. CDR3 DNA: TGCGCCAGCAGCTTCTCGACAGGTCAAGAGACCCAGTACTTC. The chain couples TRBV5-1 to TRBJ2-5, with a tentative D call TRBD1 (6 bases). This CDR3 spans 14 amino acids. Trimming left V 2 bases short and J 2 bases short, with 10 bases between. The germline gives CDR1 SGHRS, CDR2 YFSETQ.

The chain employs TRBV11-2 and TRBJ2-3; D might be TRBD1 (6 bases). CDR3 length equals 15 residues. CDR1 is SGHAT, CDR2 FQNNGV, per germline. Trimming cost V 1 base and J 0 bases, with 8 bases left between them. The CDR3 reads CASSLGTASTDTQYF. The CDR3, as DNA: TGTGCCAGCAGCTTAGGGACAGCTAGCACAGATACGCAGTATTTT.

This chain uses TRBV5-6 with TRBJ1-2; possibly TRBD1 for D (6 bases). The CDR3 has 15 residues. Deletions cut 6 bases from V and 0 bases from J, with 15 bases between. Germline V lookup: CDR1 SGHDT, CDR2 YYEEEE. CDR3 in DNA: TGTGCCAGCAACTATCAACAGGGAGCTAACTATGGCTACACCTTC. Amino acid sequence: CASNYQQGANYGYTF.

With respect to this clone: The sample contains more than one DNA sequence encoding this CDR3. V usage is TRBV5-1 and J usage is TRBJ2-5; 9 positions agree with TRBD2. This CDR3 has 15 residues. The germline V gene has CDR1 SGHRS and CDR2 YFSETQ. Trimming took 1 base from V and 2 from J; bases not matched to a gene: 3. In DNA form, the CDR3 reads TGCGCCAGCAGCTTGAGCGGGGGGACGCAAGAGACCCAGTACTTC. The encoded protein is CASSLSGGTQETQYF.

The J gene is TRBJ1-3, the V gene TRBV10-3, with TRBD1 as a possible D gene (6 bases). Trimming left V 7 bases short and J 4 bases short, with 17 bases between. Germline CDR1 is ENHRY and CDR2 is SYGVKD. CDR3 length: 15 amino acids. CDR3 in DNA: TGTGCCATCAAAGGGGAGCGGGGGCTCGGAAACACCATATATTTT. Its protein is CAIKGERGLGNTIYF.

In DNA, the CDR3 is TGTGCCAGTAGTATCCCGACAGGGGGCAGAGGTGAAAAACTGTTTTTT. Translated, it gives CASSIPTGGRGEKLFF. The genes are TRBV19 and TRBJ1-4; 10 bases fit TRBD1. The V and J ends lost 3 bases and 7 bases, in that order; junction bases with no gene match: 8. Germline assignment: CDR1 LNHDA and CDR2 SQIVND (reference sequence). The CDR3 is made up of 16 amino acids.

The gene calls are TRBV19 and TRBJ1-5, with a weak D call TRBD1 (6 bases). V shed 4 bases and J shed 4 bases, with 8 bases lying between them. Germline V gene sequence: CDR1 LNHDA, CDR2 SQIVND (reference sequence). The CDR3 is 13 residues long. The DNA of the CDR3 is TGTGCCAGTAGTAGCAGGGGTAATCAGCCCCAGCATTTT. Protein product: CASSSRGNQPQHF.

The chain uses TRBV11-3 and TRBJ2-1; 7 bases align to TRBD2. This CDR3 region has 15 residues. Germline V lookup: CDR1 SGHNT, CDR2 YENEEA. With V trimmed by 5 bases and J by 3 bases, 7 bases remained unmatched. CDR3 nucleotides: TGTGCCAGCAGCGCCGGGGGGATCCACTACAATGAGCAGTTCTTC. Translating gives CASSAGGIHYNEQFF.

This chain links TRBV12-3 or TRBV12-4 with TRBJ1-1; D is ambiguous. V shed 7 bases and J shed 4 bases, with 10 bases lying between them. There are 12 residues in the CDR3. In DNA, the CDR3 is TGTGCCAGCAATCTGGCAGGCACTGAAGCTTTCTTT. This translates into CASNLAGTEAFF.

As to this clone: Other DNA sequences in the sample encode the same CDR3. This chain connects TRBV11-2 to TRBJ2-1; D ambiguous. Germline values: CDR1 SGHAT, CDR2 FQNNGV. The CDR3 runs 13 residues. Trimming took off 0 bases at V and 4 bases at J, with 4 bases between the two ends. DNA for the CDR3: TGTGCCAGCAGCTTAGATCAATACAATGAGCAGTTCTTC. Residues: CASSLDQYNEQFF.

This rearrangement joins TRBV5-1 to TRBJ1-2; D is possibly TRBD1 (5 bases). CDR1 is SGHRS and CDR2 is YFSETQ in the germline V gene. This CDR3 spans 14 amino acids. Trimming pared 0 bases from V and 6 bases from J, leaving 12 bases between. The chain's CDR3 is CASSLERGIHGYTF. As DNA, the CDR3 is TGCGCCAGCAGCTTGGAAAGGGGCATCCATGGCTACACCTTC.

The chain has TRBV19 and TRBJ2-3, with a tentative D call TRBD2 (6 bases). Germline V gives CDR1 LNHDA, CDR2 SQIVND (reference sequence). This CDR3 has 14 residues. Trimming stripped 4 bases from V and 0 bases from J, with 8 bases between. The CDR3 is CASSRRVSTDTQYF. The CDR3 nucleotides read TGTGCCAGTAGTAGGAGGGTCAGCACAGATACGCAGTATTTT.

The chain carries TRBV7-2 and TRBJ1-2, with 9 bases fitting TRBD1. J was trimmed by 2 bases and V by 5 bases; bases with no gene match: 3. The V gene's germline CDR1 is SGHTA and CDR2 FQGNSA. CDR3 length equals 14 residues. In nucleotides, the CDR3 is TGTGCCAGCAGCCAAGGGACAGGGAACTATGGCTACACCTTC. This translates into CASSQGTGNYGYTF. The complete variable domain, with remaining parts taken from reference TRBV7-2 and TRBJ1-2, reads GAGVSQSPSNKVTEKGKDVELRCDPISGHTALYWYRQSLGQGLEFLIYFQGNSAPDKSGLPSDRFSAERTGGSVSTLTIQRTQQEDSAVYLCASSQGTGNYGYTFGSGTRLTVV.